These 8 T cell receptor beta chains were all obtained from the same sample, sequenced in a study of shared clonotypes between healthy human individuals. Using immunoSEQ multiplex PCR, the repertoire was profiled, and TCRdb retains in-frame clones only, with some absent. This table holds around 1.1 million clones, approximately 75% found once. The specimen was memory CD4+ T cells from PBMCs. Documented subset: CD45RA-negative fraction. The receptor set was obtained from a man between 18 and 29 years old in good health. Some clones in this sample may be carry-over from other donors' samples.

This clone showed up just a few times. This sequence joins TRBV18 and TRBJ1-2, with unresolved D. The CDR3 loop spans 14 amino acids. Trimming removed 3 bases at V and 5 bases at J, with 13 bases between. Germline CDR1 KGHSH, CDR2 LQKENI. The CDR3 DNA sequence: TGTGCCAGCTCACCTTTAGAGGCTGGGTATGGCTACACCTTC. Translating gives CASSPLEAGYGYTF.

This rearrangement joins TRBV5-1 to TRBJ2-3; D is possibly TRBD2 (6 bases). This CDR3 is built from 15 residues. Per germline, CDR1 SGHRS and CDR2 YFSETQ. V lost 3 bases, J lost 8 bases, and 19 bases lay in between. The CDR3 sequence is CASSSEGLDSGTQYF. In nucleotides, the CDR3 is TGCGCCAGCAGCTCCGAGGGACTCGATTCTGGTACGCAGTATTTT.

A note on this clone: The same CDR3 is also encoded by other DNA sequences in this sample. The chain carries TRBV7-3 and TRBJ2-5; D unresolved. Deletions cut 2 bases from V and 2 bases from J, with 6 bases between. Germline V gene data show CDR1 as SGHTA and CDR2 as FQGTGA. The CDR3 spans 13 residues. The CDR3: CASSLQGQETQYF. The DNA of the CDR3 is TGTGCCAGCAGCTTACAAGGGCAAGAGACCCAGTACTTC.

This chain uses TRBV29-1 with TRBJ2-2, with D possibly being TRBD2 (6 bases). V was clipped by 3 bases and J by 5 bases, with 13 bases between them. CDR3 length equals 14 residues. Germline-derived CDR1 and CDR2 are SQVTM and ANQGSEA. This chain's CDR3 is CSVEPGRGTGELFF. The CDR3 DNA reads TGCAGCGTTGAGCCCGGGAGAGGAACCGGGGAGCTGTTTTTT.

The chain links TRBV30 to TRBJ2-7, with D possibly matching TRBD1 (5 bases). The CDR3 loop spans 11 amino acids. The germline gives CDR1 GTSNPN, CDR2 SVGIG (reference sequence). Deletions cut 1 base from V and 4 bases from J, with 5 bases between. CDR3 bases: TGTGCCTGGAGTGGACAGTACGAGCAGTACTTC. Translated, it gives CAWSGQYEQYF.

The chain couples TRBV28 to TRBJ1-2; no clear D gene. Germline V CDR1 and CDR2: MDHEN, SYDVKM. V lost 6 bases and J lost 6, with 8 bases in between. The CDR3 length is 11 residues. This chain's CDR3 is CASSSFHGYTF. CDR3 DNA sequence: TGTGCCAGCAGCTCCTTCCATGGCTACACCTTC.

As DNA, the CDR3 is TGCGCCAGCAGCTTCAAAGACCGGGCCATGACCTACGAGCAGTACTTC. Amino acids: CASSFKDRAMTYEQYF. The chain employs TRBV5-1 and TRBJ2-7; D is unresolved. The CDR3 totals 16 residues. Germline V gene data show CDR1 as SGHRS and CDR2 as YFSETQ. Trimming left V 2 bases short and J 2 bases short, with 17 bases between.

This clone has just one count. The chain is built from TRBV28 and TRBJ1-2; TRBD1 aligns across 7 bases. Trimming cost V 3 bases and J 1 base; bases outside gene matches: 5. This CDR3 comprises 15 residues. Looked up from germline, CDR1 is MDHEN and CDR2 is SYDVKM. The CDR3 coding sequence is TGTGCCAGCAGTTTTCCAGGGGGGAGTAACTATGGCTACACCTTC. It codes for CASSFPGGSNYGYTF.